This T cell receptor (beta chain) was obtained from a study of T cell responses to AZD1222 COVID-19 vaccine. Overall study context: Whether given at about 4 or about 12 weeks, second doses were pooled. Study-level results: The donors showed a predominance of white British ancestry and of females, with possible underestimation of clonal diversity. Just a handful of AZD1222 recipients were seropositive at baseline. Spike regions recognized by vaccine-associated CD4 TCRs spanned the protein, led by 160-218 and 743-854.

As to this clone: Its antigen is not known.

Germline V lookup: CDR1 KGHSH, CDR2 LQKENI. The V gene lost 6 bases and the J gene lost 8 bases, with 10 bases spanning the gap. The CDR3 is made up of 11 amino acids. This table comes from immunoSEQ multiplex PCR, and its TCRdb copy is limited to in-frame clones, with some not included. Of about 170,000 clones in the sample, 90% were seen once. This sequence originates from an adult in good health. This rearrangement joins TRBV18 to TRBJ1-1; a possible D gene is TRBD1 (6 bases). Sequencing was performed on peripheral blood, taken on day 0 of AZD1222 vaccination. The CDR3 sequence is CASSTRGEAFF. For the CDR3, the DNA is TGTGCCAGCTCCACCAGGGGCGAAGCTTTCTTT.